This T cell receptor (beta chain) was documented in a study of blood T cell repertoires in COVID-19. Study as a whole: There were acute and convalescent COVID-19 samples, and they came from the United States, Italy and Spain. Sources were T cells, B-cell-depleted T cells, or PBMCs; the material itself was cDNA or gDNA.

In the original workflow: Scientists estimated how many nucleated cells there were by amplifying reference gene primers. The method was immunoSEQ multiplex PCR; TCRdb's version includes in-frame clones alone and lacks a portion of them. Clone size and the V and J calls come from that table; the DNA yielded D and trimming. The sample lists about 63,000 clones, 76% occurring once. The CDR3 has 13 amino acids. Germline lookup yields CDR1 MDHEN and CDR2 SYDVKM. Trimming took 2 bases from V and 5 from J, leaving 9 bases between them. The specimen sequenced was peripheral blood. The source is a woman aged 80 or older with acute or convalescent COVID-19. The chain is built from TRBV28 and TRBJ1-2; weak D call: TRBD1 (5 bases). CDR3: CASSLNGGYGYTF. CDR3 nucleotide sequence: TGTGCCAGCAGTTTAAATGGGGGGTATGGCTACACCTTC.